Presented here are 25 T cell receptor beta chains from one specimen sequenced in a study of blood T cell repertoires in COVID-19. TCRdb's table, derived via immunoSEQ multiplex PCR, lists solely in-frame clones and lacks some. The sample lists some 210,000 clones, over 80% occurring once. The sample was PBMCs or T cells enriched from blood (not recorded which). The receptors stem from a young man with acute COVID-19.

About this clone itself: At the DNA level, this CDR3 is encoded by other sequences in the same sample as well. The J gene is TRBJ1-1, the V gene TRBV7-2, with D possibly being TRBD1 (5 bases). The length of the CDR3 is 13 residues. V lost 3 bases and J lost 1, with 6 bases in between. Germline CDR1 and CDR2: SGHTA and FQGNSA. CDR3 coding DNA: TGTGCCAGCAGCTTGGGGCAGAACACTGAAGCTTTCTTT. Residues: CASSLGQNTEAFF.

This sequence joins TRBV7-9 and TRBJ1-2; 8 bases fit TRBD1. Per the germline V gene, CDR1 is SEHNR and CDR2 is FQNEAQ (reference sequence). The CDR3 is made up of 13 amino acids. Unmatched junction bases numbered 6, after V lost 5 bases and J lost 7 bases. Here the CDR3 DNA reads TGTGCCAGCAGCAACCTAACAGGGGGTGGCTACACCTTC. It codes for CASSNLTGGGYTF.

The chain couples TRBV27 to TRBJ2-1; possibly TRBD1 for D (5 bases). V lost 2 bases and J lost 4, with 6 bases in between. Germline CDR1 is MNHEY and CDR2 is SMNVEV (reference sequence). The CDR3 sequence is 13 residues long. This CDR3 reads CASSLQGYNEQFF. The CDR3, as DNA: TGTGCCAGCAGTTTACAGGGTTACAATGAGCAGTTCTTC.

This sequence joins TRBV11-2 and TRBJ1-1; the match to TRBD1 covers 9 bases. V lost 3 bases and J lost 1; bases outside the gene matches: 3. The CDR3 totals 15 residues. Germline CDR1 SGHAT, CDR2 FQNNGV. The CDR3 DNA is TGTGCCAGCAGCTTGGGACAGGGCCAGAACACTGAAGCTTTCTTT. It codes for CASSLGQGQNTEAFF.

V and J are TRBV7-2 and TRBJ2-7; a weak D match, TRBD1 (6 bases). CDR1 SGHTA and CDR2 FQGNSA come from the germline V gene. V lost 5 bases, J lost 6 bases, and 20 bases lay in between. This CDR3 is 15 amino acids long. CDR3 in amino acids: CASSSRDKSVGEQYF. The CDR3 DNA is TGTGCCAGCAGCAGTCGGGACAAATCAGTCGGCGAGCAGTACTTC.

This chain joins TRBV4-1 and TRBJ2-1; 11 bases line up with TRBD2. The CDR3 spans 16 residues. V lost 4 bases, J lost 10 bases, and 12 bases stayed unmatched. CDR1 is MGHRA and CDR2 is YSYEKL in the germline V gene. CDR3 in amino acids: CASSLGTSGTPFEQFF. The CDR3 bases are TGCGCCAGCAGCCTCGGGACTAGCGGCACCCCATTCGAGCAGTTCTTC.

The CDR3 spells CASGRQEPGADTQYF. The CDR3 coding sequence is TGTGCCAGCGGACGACAGGAGCCTGGGGCAGATACGCAGTATTTT. The V gene is TRBV28, the J gene TRBJ2-3; TRBD1 might be the D (6 bases). V lost 8 bases and J lost 4, with 19 bases in between. Germline loops: CDR1 MDHEN, CDR2 SYDVKM. This CDR3 is built from 15 residues.

This rearrangement joins TRBV28 to TRBJ1-6; no clear D. Germline loops: CDR1 MDHEN, CDR2 SYDVKM. The CDR3 runs to 15 residues. The germline V and J ends were trimmed by 3 bases and 9 bases, with 15 bases remaining between them. As DNA, the CDR3 is TGTGCCAGCAGTTTGTCAGTGGCGGCGGCTTCACCCCTCCACTTT. It encodes CASSLSVAAASPLHF.

V usage is TRBV6-5 and J usage is TRBJ2-7; D not resolved. The V end lost 6 bases, the J end lost 6 bases, and 12 bases lay between the germline ends. The CDR3 sequence is 12 residues long. CDR1 and CDR2 from the germline V gene are MNHEY and SVGAGI. The CDR3 nucleotides read TGTGCCAGCAGGGCGCTAGGTGGCGAGCAGTACTTC. Its protein product is CASRALGGEQYF.

This clone was counted a single time. The rearrangement links TRBV5-4 to TRBJ2-5; D perhaps matches TRBD2 (5 bases). V was shortened by 1 base and J by 5 bases, with 12 bases between the two germline ends. Germline CDR1 reads SGHNT; CDR2 reads YYREEE (reference sequence). The CDR3 loop spans 14 amino acids. CDR3 nucleotide sequence: TGTGCCAGCAGCTTGCGAGGTGTAGCGGAGACCCAGTACTTC. Its protein is CASSLRGVAETQYF.

This chain connects TRBV9 to TRBJ2-5; 9 bases are shared with TRBD2. Germline trimming cut 1 base from V and 5 bases from J; bases unmatched to any gene: 12. The CDR3 contains 17 residues. CDR1 and CDR2 from the germline V gene are SGDLS and YYNGEE. CDR3 sequence: CASSVTASGIRGETQYF. DNA of the CDR3: TGTGCCAGCAGCGTAACGGCTAGCGGGATCCGAGGGGAGACCCAGTACTTC.

In its sample, this clone was seen a few times. The V call is TRBV12-5, the J call TRBJ1-1, with a weak D call TRBD1 (5 bases). This CDR3 is built from 14 residues. Germline CDR1 reads LGHNT; CDR2 reads FRNRAP. V lost 1 base and J 4 bases, leaving 10 bases between the germline ends. The CDR3: CASGLGQKSTEAFF. DNA of the CDR3: TGTGCTAGTGGTTTGGGACAGAAGAGCACTGAAGCTTTCTTT.

V is TRBV7-9 and J is TRBJ1-3; unclear D gene. Germline lookup yields CDR1 SEHNR and CDR2 FQNEAQ (reference sequence). The germline V and J ends were trimmed by 1 base and 1 base, with 11 bases remaining between them. There are 16 residues in the CDR3. The CDR3 reads CASSLGSLLSGNTIYF. CDR3 nucleotides: TGTGCCAGCAGCTTAGGCAGTCTTCTTTCTGGAAACACCATATATTTT.

The V and J genes are TRBV28 and TRBJ2-7; D possibly corresponds to TRBD1 (6 bases). The V and J ends lost 5 bases and 3 bases respectively, with 14 bases between them. CDR1 MDHEN and CDR2 SYDVKM come from the germline V gene. The CDR3 totals 14 residues. The CDR3 is CASSPPQGIYEQYF. For the CDR3, the DNA is TGTGCCAGCAGTCCGCCACAGGGAATCTACGAGCAGTACTTC.

This clone was recorded a few times. The chain couples TRBV25-1 to TRBJ2-7, with 10 bases fitting TRBD2. CDR1 and CDR2 from the germline V gene are MGHDK and SYGVNS. The CDR3 has 13 residues. V was pared by 5 bases and J by 5 bases, with 3 bases of the junction left unmatched. The CDR3 coding sequence is TGTGCCAGCAGTTTCCTAGCGGGAGACGAGCAGTACTTC. Translated, it gives CASSFLAGDEQYF.

The rearrangement links TRBV6-6 to TRBJ1-5; D is unresolved. Germline V lookup: CDR1 MNHNY, CDR2 SVGAGI (reference sequence). The V gene lost 0 bases and the J gene lost 5 bases, with 11 bases spanning the gap. CDR3 size: 15 residues. In nucleotides, the CDR3 is TGTGCCAGCAGTTACTCTCCCGAGAGGGATCAGCCCCAGCATTTT. Translated: CASSYSPERDQPQHF.

The J gene is TRBJ1-1, the V gene TRBV5-1, with 7 nucleotides matching TRBD1. The CDR3 contains 14 residues. The germline V gene has CDR1 SGHRS and CDR2 YFSETQ. J was trimmed by 5 bases and V by 4 bases; bases with no gene match: 8. The CDR3 nucleotides read TGCGCCAGCAGCGCACAGGGGATGGGGACTGAAGCTTTCTTT. Amino acid sequence: CASSAQGMGTEAFF.

CDR3 protein: CASKRTLETDTQYF. The CDR3 DNA reads TGTGCCAGCAAAAGGACTCTAGAGACAGATACGCAGTATTTT. The chain has TRBV2 and TRBJ2-3, with D perhaps TRBD2 (5 bases). Trimming removed 7 bases at V and 3 bases at J, with 14 bases between. CDR1 and CDR2 from the germline V gene are SNHLY and FYNNEI. The CDR3 is 14 amino acids.

This clone appeared a single time. The chain links TRBV6-5 to TRBJ1-6; TRBD1 is a possible D gene (6 bases). Between the trimmed V and J ends, which lost 0 bases and 7 bases, there was a span of 10 bases. CDR1 is MNHEY, CDR2 SVGAGI, per germline. The CDR3 extends over 15 amino acids. The CDR3 loop reads CASSYSGGGNSPLHF. In DNA, the CDR3 is TGTGCCAGCAGTTACTCCGGGGGGGGCAATTCACCCCTCCACTTT.

The gene calls are TRBV28 and TRBJ1-6; the match to TRBD1 covers 11 bases. The germline gives CDR1 MDHEN, CDR2 SYDVKM. Trimming cost V 5 bases and J 10 bases; bases outside gene matches: 7. The CDR3 runs 15 residues. CDR3 in DNA: TGTGCCAGCAGTGCGGGGGACAGGGGGGGATCACCCCTCCACTTT. The encoded protein is CASSAGDRGGSPLHF.

The CDR3 nucleotides read TGTGCCAGCAGACCAACAGGGTACCGGTCTCGAAGCACAGATACGCAGTATTTT. Encoded protein: CASRPTGYRSRSTDTQYF. The chain couples TRBV28 to TRBJ2-3, with D perhaps TRBD1 (6 bases). There are 18 residues in the CDR3. Germline V gene data show CDR1 as MDHEN and CDR2 as SYDVKM. V lost 6 bases, J lost 0 bases, and 22 bases lay in between.

The chain is built from TRBV28 and TRBJ2-3, with 10 bases aligning to TRBD1. The germline CDR1 and CDR2 sequences are MDHEN and SYDVKM. The CDR3 has 16 amino acids. The V and J ends lost 7 bases and 1 base, in that order; junction bases with no gene match: 8. The CDR3 coding sequence is TGTGCCAGCACCACCTGGGACAGGGGACGCACAGATACGCAGTATTTT. Translation: CASTTWDRGRTDTQYF.

The chain carries TRBV5-4 and TRBJ2-2, with 8 bases that match TRBD1. V dropped 4 bases and J dropped 1; count of bases not matched to a gene: 3. The length of the CDR3 is 15 residues. Germline lookup yields CDR1 SGHNT and CDR2 YYREEE (reference sequence). The CDR3 coding sequence is TGTGCCAGCAGCGTCGGACAGGGGAACACCGGGGAGCTGTTTTTT. Translated, it gives CASSVGQGNTGELFF.

This clone was picked up one time. The rearrangement links TRBV4-1 to TRBJ2-2, with 15 bases fitting TRBD2. The germline V gene encodes CDR1 MGHRA and CDR2 YSYEKL. CDR3 size: 17 residues. The trim removed 1 base at V and 8 bases at J, leaving 5 bases unmatched. In DNA, the CDR3 is TGCGCCAGCAGCCAAGCCCGGACTAGCGGGAGGGCAGGGGAGCTGTTTTTT. As protein: CASSQARTSGRAGELFF.

The chain couples TRBV27 to TRBJ2-1, with 9 bases that match TRBD1. Germline V lookup: CDR1 MNHEY, CDR2 SMNVEV (reference sequence). Trimming removed 6 bases from V and 7 bases from J; junction bases left unmatched: 19. The CDR3 covers 18 residues. CDR3 sequence: CASRFTGQGLEGGNEQFF. CDR3 nucleotide sequence: TGTGCCAGCAGATTCACGGGACAGGGCCTAGAGGGGGGGAATGAGCAGTTCTTC.